Listed here are 12 T cell receptor beta chains from one sample, sequenced in a study of blood T cell repertoires in COVID-19. Measured with immunoSEQ multiplex PCR; TCRdb has only the in-frame clones, and not every one. The repertoire includes approximately 19,000 clones, around nine tenths of them detected once, and roughly 10% sits in the top ten. The material sequenced was peripheral blood. Receptors were obtained from a human donor in a cohort sampled during active COVID-19.

The chain carries TRBV18 and TRBJ1-1; D not resolved. CDR1 is KGHSH and CDR2 is LQKENI in the germline V gene. The CDR3 has 14 residues. V was trimmed by 3 bases and J by 3 bases, leaving 11 bases between them. CDR3 amino acids: CASSPGGGHTEAFF. In DNA form, the CDR3 reads TGTGCCAGCTCACCGGGTGGCGGCCACACTGAAGCTTTCTTT.

V is TRBV5-1 and J is TRBJ2-3; the D gene is possibly TRBD2 (5 bases). The CDR3 covers 14 residues. The germline V gene has CDR1 SGHRS and CDR2 YFSETQ. Trimming pared 0 bases from V and 3 bases from J, leaving 8 bases between. Here the CDR3 reads CASSLGGFTDTQYF. CDR3 in DNA: TGCGCCAGCAGCTTGGGCGGGTTTACAGATACGCAGTATTTT.

In the case of this clone: At one of its ends the junction is not consistent with the germline gene, which may arise from a read error. In the same sample, other DNA sequences code for this CDR3. This chain uses TRBV7-3 with TRBJ2-2; 7 bases map to TRBD1. CDR3 length: 13 residues. The germline V gene encodes CDR1 SGHTA and CDR2 FQGTGA. The DNA of the CDR3 is TGCGCCAGCAGGGAAACAGGGGCGGGCGAGCTGTTTTTT. It codes for CASRETGAGELFF. Based on the CDR3 plus reference TRBV7-3 and TRBJ2-2, the full variable domain is GAGVSQTPSNKVTEKGKYVELRCDPISGHTALYWYRQSLGQGPEFLIYFQGTGAADDSGLPNDRFFAVRPEGSVSTLKIQRTERGDSAVYLCASRETGAGELFFGEGSRLTVL.

CDR3 loop: CASSRATGDSYSPLHF. The CDR3 DNA follows: TGCGCCAGCAGCCGAGCGACAGGGGACAGTTATTCACCCCTCCACTTT. The rearrangement joins TRBV5-1 to TRBJ1-6; 8 positions match TRBD1. The CDR3 has 16 residues. V shed 4 bases, J shed 8 bases, and the junction held 11 bases outside the gene matches. The germline V gene encodes CDR1 SGHRS and CDR2 YFSETQ.

Only one count was recorded for this clone. This rearrangement joins TRBV20-1 to TRBJ2-1; tentatively, D is TRBD1 (5 bases). Germline V gene sequence: CDR1 DFQATT, CDR2 SNEGSKA (reference sequence). The CDR3 is made up of 14 amino acids. Trimming pared 3 bases from V and 4 bases from J, leaving 13 bases between. CDR3 region: CSASDSGSYNEQFF. Written as DNA, the CDR3 is TGCAGTGCTAGTGACAGTGGCAGTTACAATGAGCAGTTCTTC.

The gene calls are TRBV19 and TRBJ2-1; 11 bases fit TRBD2. Germline V gives CDR1 LNHDA, CDR2 SQIVND (reference sequence). CDR3 size: 15 residues. Trimming cost V 9 bases and J 7 bases; bases outside gene matches: 11. This CDR3 is CASLKLAGVGNEQFF. The CDR3 region has the DNA TGTGCCAGCCTGAAACTAGCGGGGGTAGGGAATGAGCAGTTCTTC.

The V gene is TRBV9, the J gene TRBJ2-3; 10 bases align to TRBD2. V lost 0 bases to trimming and J lost 1 base; unmatched junction nucleotides: 2. The germline V gene has CDR1 SGDLS and CDR2 YYNGEE. The CDR3 is 16 residues long. The CDR3 DNA sequence: TGTGCCAGCAGCGTAGGGCTAGCGGGGGGCACAGATACGCAGTATTTT. Residues: CASSVGLAGGTDTQYF.

This chain uses TRBV13 with TRBJ1-4; tentative D call: TRBD1 (6 bases). CDR1 is PRHDT, CDR2 FYEKMQ, per germline (reference sequence). The CDR3 is 14 residues long. V lost 2 bases, J lost 7 bases, and 11 bases lay in between. CDR3 sequence (DNA): TGTGCCAGCAGCTTAACACAGGGTAGTGAAAAACTGTTTTTT. This encodes CASSLTQGSEKLFF.

A single count supports this clone. The chain is built from TRBV5-1 and TRBJ1-1; tentatively, D is TRBD1 (6 bases). The CDR3 extends over 20 amino acids. Germline CDR1 reads SGHRS; CDR2 reads YFSETQ. Trimming pared 3 bases from V and 6 bases from J, leaving 33 bases between. The DNA for the CDR3 is TGCGCCAGCAGCTCGGCGGGGGGCTCAACACGAGGGGAGGTGAGGTCTGAAGCTTTCTTT. It yields the protein CASSSAGGSTRGEVRSEAFF. The entire variable domain, with the rest obtained from reference TRBV5-1 and TRBJ1-1, is as follows: KAGVTQTPRYLIKTRGQQVTLSCSPISGHRSVSWYQQTPGQGLQFLFEYFSETQRNKGNFPGRFSGRQFSNSRSEMNVSTLELGDSALYLCASSSAGGSTRGEVRSEAFFGQGTRLTVV.

This chain joins TRBV19 and TRBJ2-3, with D possibly TRBD2 on 6 matching bases. Germline values: CDR1 LNHDA, CDR2 SQIVND (reference sequence). CDR3 size: 16 residues. V was pared by 3 bases and J by 2 bases, with 15 bases between. The CDR3 loop is CASSIRSGTSTDTQYF. The CDR3 nucleotides read TGTGCCAGTAGTATCCGTAGCGGAACTTCCACAGATACGCAGTATTTT.

V and J are TRBV10-3 and TRBJ2-7; a weak D match, TRBD1 (7 bases). In germline, CDR1 is ENHRY, CDR2 SYGVKD. This CDR3 contains 14 residues. The V end was cut by 4 bases, the J end by 7 bases, with 17 bases between. The CDR3 spells CAISGGTVPLEQYF. For the CDR3, the DNA is TGTGCCATCAGTGGCGGGACAGTCCCCCTGGAGCAGTACTTC.

The V gene is TRBV27, the J gene TRBJ2-2, with 9 bases that match TRBD1. Germline V gene sequence: CDR1 MNHEY, CDR2 SMNVEV (reference sequence). The V gene end was trimmed by 6 bases and the J gene end by 1 base; junction bases not matched to a gene: 15. There are 19 residues in the CDR3. The CDR3 sequence: CASSPWRRSGQGNTGELFF. CDR3 DNA sequence: TGTGCCAGCAGCCCATGGCGGCGTTCGGGACAGGGGAACACCGGGGAGCTGTTTTTT.